This T cell receptor beta chain stems from a study of cytomegalovirus exposure and HLA in healthy donors. This clone was seen more than once but under ten times. The data were produced by immunoSEQ multiplex PCR, yet TCRdb's version contains in-frame clones alone and is incomplete. The sample contains 100,000 to 150,000 clones, 89% of which appear only once. This CDR3 region has 16 residues. The germline gives CDR1 MNHEY, CDR2 SVGAGI. Trimming removed 1 base from V and 0 bases from J, with 7 bases in between. This sequence joins TRBV6-5 and TRBJ2-6; D is perhaps TRBD2 (5 bases). The sample consisted of PBMCs. The clonotype originates from a woman younger than 35 in good health and CMV-seronegative. The CDR3 region has the DNA TGTGCCAGCAGTTACTTCCGGGACTCTGGGGCCAACGTCCTGACTTTC. Amino acids: CASSYFRDSGANVLTF.